What follows describes a single TCR beta chain. This entry belongs to a study of blood T cell repertoires in COVID-19. Here immunoSEQ multiplex PCR was the method, and the copy in TCRdb shows in-frame clones only, minus some. The data show about 340,000 clones, with 85% to 90% seen just once and 6% to 8% held by the top ten. The CDR3 covers 14 residues. V shed 2 bases and J shed 1 base, with 9 bases lying between them. Germline V gene data show CDR1 as LNHDA and CDR2 as SQIVND (reference sequence). Seattle enrolled patients during active infection and tracked them longitudinally. The chain is built from TRBV19 and TRBJ2-7; D remains unclear. This TCR was recovered from a woman in her 70s with COVID-19, enrolled during active disease. The sequenced material came from peripheral blood. In DNA, the CDR3 is TGTGCCAGTAGTATACAGTATTCGTCCTACGAGCAGTACTTC. Translating it yields CASSIQYSSYEQYF.